These T cell receptor beta chains were read from a single sample in a study of vaccination and CD4 T cells after COVID-19. The antigens of these receptors remain unknown. In TCRdb, the PCR reads were re-called with MiXCR into one record per CDR3 protein. The table has more than 13,000 distinct CDR3 sequences, 53% seen once. This specimen was CD4+ T cells from blood, cultured in vitro, taken before SARS-CoV-2 vaccination. These TCRs come from a human donor who had recovered from COVID-19. Each CDR3 is given with its conserved first and last residue. The order of the fields is J gene, D gene, clone size, V gene, CDR3 DNA, CDR3 protein. The D gene is left open where the match is weak. Not every row has a clone size; where given, it reads once, few, many or a size class.

j_gene: TRBJ1-5
d_gene: NA
abundance: NA
v_gene: TRBV10-3
CDR3nt: TGTGCCATCAGTTTTAATAGCAATCAGCCCCAGCATTTT
CDR3aa: CAISFNSNQPQHF

j_gene: TRBJ2-3
d_gene: NA
abundance: NA
v_gene: TRBV7-9
CDR3nt: TGTGCCAGCAGCTGGACGCCTAATACGCAGTATTTT
CDR3aa: CASSWTPNTQYF

j_gene: TRBJ2-3
d_gene: NA
abundance: NA
v_gene: TRBV7-6
CDR3nt: TGTGCCAGCAGCTTAAACCCCGTGGATACGCAGTATTTT
CDR3aa: CASSLNPVDTQYF

j_gene: TRBJ1-5
d_gene: NA
abundance: NA
v_gene: TRBV5-1
CDR3nt: TGCGCCAGCAGCGAGGGACGAAATCAGCCCCAGCATTTT
CDR3aa: CASSEGRNQPQHF

j_gene: TRBJ1-5
d_gene: TRBD1
abundance: NA
v_gene: TRBV19
CDR3nt: TGTGCCAGTAGTGTGGGACAGGGCAATCAGCCCCAGCATTTT
CDR3aa: CASSVGQGNQPQHF

j_gene: TRBJ2-7
d_gene: TRBD2
abundance: NA
v_gene: TRBV7-6
CDR3nt: TGTGCCAGCAGCCTAGTGGGGGGGCTAGCGGGAAGCGAGCAGTACTTC
CDR3aa: CASSLVGGLAGSEQYF

j_gene: TRBJ1-6
d_gene: TRBD1
abundance: few
v_gene: TRBV24-1
CDR3nt: TGTGCCACCAGTGTGTCGCTAGTGCGGGACAGGGATTCACCCCTCCACTTT
CDR3aa: CATSVSLVRDRDSPLHF

j_gene: TRBJ2-7
d_gene: NA
abundance: NA
v_gene: TRBV30
CDR3nt: TGTGCTTTCACAGGGGACTGGAAGGAGCGGTACTTC
CDR3aa: CAFTGDWKERYF

j_gene: TRBJ1-1
d_gene: NA
abundance: once
v_gene: TRBV20-1
CDR3nt: TGCAGTGCTAGAGTCACATTAAACACTGAAGCTTTCTTT
CDR3aa: CSARVTLNTEAFF

j_gene: TRBJ2-4
d_gene: TRBD2
abundance: NA
v_gene: TRBV2
CDR3nt: TGTGCCAGCAGTGAAAGGGAGGGCCCCAAAAACATTCAGTACTTC
CDR3aa: CASSEREGPKNIQYF

j_gene: TRBJ1-5
d_gene: NA
abundance: NA
v_gene: TRBV7-2
CDR3nt: TGTGCCAGCAGCTCAGGGTTTTCTAGGAATCAGCCCCAGCATTTT
CDR3aa: CASSSGFSRNQPQHF

j_gene: TRBJ1-1
d_gene: NA
abundance: NA
v_gene: TRBV7-9
CDR3nt: TGTGCCAGCAGCGCTCCCGGCTCCGCCAGAACTGAAGCTTTCTTT
CDR3aa: CASSAPGSARTEAFF

j_gene: TRBJ1-2
d_gene: NA
abundance: few
v_gene: TRBV7-2
CDR3nt: TGTGCCAGCAGTCGCGACTCAGGGTACTATGGCTACACCTTC
CDR3aa: CASSRDSGYYGYTF

j_gene: TRBJ1-1
d_gene: NA
abundance: few
v_gene: TRBV27
CDR3nt: TGTGCCAGCAGTCCACTCTCTGCTAACACTGAAGCTTTCTTT
CDR3aa: CASSPLSANTEAFF

j_gene: TRBJ1-3
d_gene: NA
abundance: few
v_gene: TRBV7-2
CDR3nt: TGTGCCAGCAGCCCCCAGAGAAGCTTCTGGGGAAACACCATATATTTT
CDR3aa: CASSPQRSFWGNTIYF

j_gene: TRBJ1-1
d_gene: TRBD1
abundance: NA
v_gene: TRBV5-1
CDR3nt: TGCGCCAGCAGAAGTCAGGGGGCGGTGAACACTGAAGCTTTCTTT
CDR3aa: CASRSQGAVNTEAFF

j_gene: TRBJ2-2
d_gene: NA
abundance: few
v_gene: TRBV7-2
CDR3nt: TGTGCCAGCAGCGCAACCGTTCAAGGGGAGCTGTTTTTT
CDR3aa: CASSATVQGELFF

j_gene: TRBJ1-1
d_gene: NA
abundance: NA
v_gene: TRBV28
CDR3nt: TGTGCCAGCCAAGAGAACACTGAAGCTTTCTTT
CDR3aa: CASQENTEAFF

j_gene: TRBJ2-1
d_gene: TRBD2
abundance: NA
v_gene: TRBV12-3/TRBV12-4
CDR3nt: TGTGCCAGCAGCCTAAGGACTAGCCGATTTATGAGCGAGCAGTTCTTC
CDR3aa: CASSLRTSRFMSEQFF

j_gene: TRBJ2-1
d_gene: NA
abundance: few
v_gene: TRBV20-1
CDR3nt: TGCAGTGCTAGAGGGTTCCTAGCAAATGAGCAGTTCTTC
CDR3aa: CSARGFLANEQFF

j_gene: TRBJ2-7
d_gene: NA
abundance: once
v_gene: TRBV7-2
CDR3nt: TGTGCCAGCAGCCACGACCGGAGCTACGAGCAGTACTTC
CDR3aa: CASSHDRSYEQYF

j_gene: TRBJ1-5
d_gene: NA
abundance: NA
v_gene: TRBV20-1
CDR3nt: TGCAGTGCTAAGACAGGCGTCAATCAGCCCCAGCATTTT
CDR3aa: CSAKTGVNQPQHF

j_gene: TRBJ2-7
d_gene: TRBD2
abundance: once
v_gene: TRBV7-2
CDR3nt: TGTGCCAGCAGCTTAGTCGTTAGCGGGGGGCCCATCTACGAGCAGTACTTC
CDR3aa: CASSLVVSGGPIYEQYF

j_gene: TRBJ1-6
d_gene: NA
abundance: NA
v_gene: TRBV5-5
CDR3nt: TGTGCCAGCAGCTTTGCCACGACCCATTTTTCACCCCTCCACTTT
CDR3aa: CASSFATTHFSPLHF

j_gene: TRBJ2-5
d_gene: NA
abundance: NA
v_gene: TRBV6-1
CDR3nt: TGTGCCAGCAGTGGGGGTTTTCAAGAGACCCAGTACTTC
CDR3aa: CASSGGFQETQYF

j_gene: TRBJ1-2
d_gene: NA
abundance: NA
v_gene: TRBV5-4
CDR3nt: TGTGCCAGCAGCTCGGGGCTCCGGGAGGGAGAAGATGGCTACACCTTC
CDR3aa: CASSSGLREGEDGYTF

j_gene: TRBJ1-5
d_gene: NA
abundance: NA
v_gene: TRBV28
CDR3nt: TGTGCCAGCAGTCCGCAGAGTTTAACCCAGCATTTT
CDR3aa: CASSPQSLTQHF

j_gene: TRBJ1-2
d_gene: NA
abundance: NA
v_gene: TRBV20-1
CDR3nt: TGCAGTGCTAGAGATTCCCAGGGGAGGGATGGCTACACCTTC
CDR3aa: CSARDSQGRDGYTF

j_gene: TRBJ2-7
d_gene: NA
abundance: NA
v_gene: TRBV6-2/TRBV6-3
CDR3nt: TGTGCCAGTCAGGACATCTCCTACGAGCAGTACTTC
CDR3aa: CASQDISYEQYF

j_gene: TRBJ2-3
d_gene: NA
abundance: NA
v_gene: TRBV6-1
CDR3nt: TGTGCCAGCACTAAAATGGCGAGCACAGATACGCAGTATTTT
CDR3aa: CASTKMASTDTQYF

j_gene: TRBJ1-5
d_gene: TRBD1
abundance: few
v_gene: TRBV6-5
CDR3nt: TGTGCCAGCAGTTGGACAGGGGGGATCAATCAGCCCCAGCATTTT
CDR3aa: CASSWTGGINQPQHF

j_gene: TRBJ2-1
d_gene: TRBD1
abundance: NA
v_gene: TRBV24-1
CDR3nt: TGTGCCACCAGTGATTTAGGGACAGGGAAAGGGTCCTACAATGAGCAGTTCTTC
CDR3aa: CATSDLGTGKGSYNEQFF

j_gene: TRBJ2-2
d_gene: TRBD2
abundance: NA
v_gene: TRBV7-6
CDR3nt: TGTGCCAGCACCTTTTTGCGGGGGGAGAACACCGGGGAGCTGTTTTTT
CDR3aa: CASTFLRGENTGELFF

j_gene: TRBJ1-1
d_gene: TRBD1
abundance: NA
v_gene: TRBV6-1
CDR3nt: TGTGCCAGCAGTGAAGCGCGTAGGGGGCGTGAAGCTTTCTTT
CDR3aa: CASSEARRGREAFF

j_gene: TRBJ1-5
d_gene: NA
abundance: NA
v_gene: TRBV11-3
CDR3nt: TGTGCCAGCAGCTTCGGCGGACCGAATCAGCCCCAGCATTTT
CDR3aa: CASSFGGPNQPQHF

j_gene: TRBJ2-5
d_gene: NA
abundance: few
v_gene: TRBV20-1
CDR3nt: TGCAGTGTCAACCCTAGGGGAGAGACCCAGTACTTC
CDR3aa: CSVNPRGETQYF

j_gene: TRBJ1-2
d_gene: NA
abundance: few
v_gene: TRBV7-2
CDR3nt: TGTGCCAGCAGCTTACCGGGGGGATCCTATGGCTACACCTTC
CDR3aa: CASSLPGGSYGYTF

j_gene: TRBJ2-2
d_gene: TRBD2
abundance: once
v_gene: TRBV4-2
CDR3nt: TGTGCCAGCAGCCGGCTAGCGGGAGAGTCAGTCGGGGAGCTGTTTTTT
CDR3aa: CASSRLAGESVGELFF

j_gene: TRBJ2-2
d_gene: NA
abundance: NA
v_gene: TRBV7-2
CDR3nt: TGTGCCAGCAGCTTTGGTCGCGACTCTGGGGAGCTGTTTTTT
CDR3aa: CASSFGRDSGELFF

j_gene: TRBJ2-1
d_gene: NA
abundance: NA
v_gene: TRBV7-2
CDR3nt: TGTGCCAGCAGCTTGCGGTGGGGGCGAGGATCCAATGAGCAGTTCTTC
CDR3aa: CASSLRWGRGSNEQFF

j_gene: TRBJ2-2
d_gene: NA
abundance: few
v_gene: TRBV20-1
CDR3nt: TGCAGCGTTACAGGGAAGCCCGGGGAGCTGTTTTTT
CDR3aa: CSVTGKPGELFF

j_gene: TRBJ1-1
d_gene: NA
abundance: NA
v_gene: TRBV28
CDR3nt: TGTGCCAGCAGGGGACCGGTTGAAGCTTTCTTT
CDR3aa: CASRGPVEAFF

j_gene: TRBJ1-6
d_gene: NA
abundance: NA
v_gene: TRBV5-1
CDR3nt: TGCGCCAGCAGCTTGGACAGGGTGAGAAATTCACCCCTCCACTTT
CDR3aa: CASSLDRVRNSPLHF

j_gene: TRBJ2-1
d_gene: NA
abundance: NA
v_gene: TRBV6-5
CDR3nt: TGTGCCAGCAGTTACTCGAACCGGGGGCCCTACAATGAGCAGTTCTTC
CDR3aa: CASSYSNRGPYNEQFF

j_gene: TRBJ1-1
d_gene: NA
abundance: NA
v_gene: TRBV6-4
CDR3nt: TGTGCCAGCAGGGCAAAGTACGACACTGAAGCTTTCTTT
CDR3aa: CASRAKYDTEAFF

j_gene: TRBJ1-6
d_gene: NA
abundance: few
v_gene: TRBV5-5
CDR3nt: TGTGCCAGCAGCTTATCGTCAGCTTCAAGCTATAATTCACCCCTCCACTTT
CDR3aa: CASSLSSASSYNSPLHF

j_gene: TRBJ2-5
d_gene: TRBD1
abundance: NA
v_gene: TRBV29-1
CDR3nt: TGCAGCGTCGGGACAGGAGAGACCCAGTACTTC
CDR3aa: CSVGTGETQYF

j_gene: TRBJ2-7
d_gene: NA
abundance: NA
v_gene: TRBV2
CDR3nt: TGTGCCAGCAGAGGTAGTCTTACCTACGAGCAGTACTTC
CDR3aa: CASRGSLTYEQYF

j_gene: TRBJ2-5
d_gene: TRBD2
abundance: few
v_gene: TRBV20-1
CDR3nt: TGCAGTGCTAGATCACCGGGACTAGGGGCTTTGGCCCAGTACTTC
CDR3aa: CSARSPGLGALAQYF